Below, 16 T cell receptor beta chains from the same sample are listed, as sequenced in a study of T cell responses to AZD1222 COVID-19 vaccine. Clones were sequenced by immunoSEQ multiplex PCR, and TCRdb holds only the in-frame ones, with some missing. The table records about 150,000 clones, approximately 91% of them present only once. The sample was peripheral blood, taken 28 days after the second dose of the MenACWY control vaccine. These TCRs come from an adult who received the MenACWY meningococcal vaccine as a control.

The V call is TRBV6-4, the J call TRBJ1-1; D not resolved. V shed 3 bases and J shed 4 bases, with 9 bases lying between them. Germline-derived CDR1 and CDR2 are MRHNA and SNTAGT. The CDR3 contains 13 residues. The CDR3, as DNA: TGTGCCAGCAGTGAAAGGGCCGTCACTGAAGCTTTCTTT. Amino acids: CASSERAVTEAFF.

The chain uses TRBV4-1 and TRBJ2-5, with 9 nucleotides matching TRBD1. The CDR3 spans 14 residues. CDR1 and CDR2 from the germline V gene are MGHRA and YSYEKL. The J segment lost 4 bases and the V segment lost 4 bases, leaving 4 bases of the junction unmatched. CDR3 amino acids: CASSLWTGAETQYF. CDR3 DNA: TGCGCCAGCAGCCTATGGACAGGGGCAGAGACCCAGTACTTC.

On this clone: This sample includes further DNA sequences coding for the same CDR3. The chain joins TRBV7-2 to TRBJ2-3, with D perhaps TRBD2 (6 bases). This CDR3 contains 13 residues. Trimming removed 4 bases at V and 1 base at J, with 6 bases between. Germline V CDR1 and CDR2: SGHTA, FQGNSA. The CDR3: CASSWGGTDTQYF. The DNA of the CDR3 is TGTGCCAGCAGCTGGGGGGGCACAGATACGCAGTATTTT.

The chain links TRBV7-8 to TRBJ2-7; D unresolved. The CDR3 consists of 16 residues. V lost 4 bases, J lost 0 bases, and 16 bases lay in between. Looked up from germline, CDR1 is SGHVS and CDR2 is FQNEAQ. The CDR3 DNA reads as TGTGCCAGCAGCTCCGGTCCCGAAAAGAGCTCCTACGAGCAGTACTTC. This translates into CASSSGPEKSSYEQYF.

V usage is TRBV12-3 or TRBV12-4 and J usage is TRBJ1-6; no firm D call. CDR3 length equals 13 residues. V was cut by 8 bases and J by 0 bases, with 5 bases left in between. The CDR3 DNA reads TGTGCCAGCGGCAGCTCCTATAATTCACCCCTCCACTTT. Translating it yields CASGSSYNSPLHF.

The chain joins TRBV25-1 to TRBJ1-1; a possible D gene is TRBD1 (5 bases). V gave up 8 bases and J gave up 6 bases, with 22 bases separating them. Germline CDR1 MGHDK, CDR2 SYGVNS. CDR3 size: 15 residues. The CDR3 DNA reads as TGTGCCAGCCGGAGGACCGGGACGGAGGGCGCTGAAGCTTTCTTT. This encodes CASRRTGTEGAEAFF.

There are a few counts of this clone. The junction shows a germline mismatch at one end, possibly a read error. J is TRBJ2-1 and V is TRBV7-3; D is unclear. CDR3 length: 17 amino acids. CDR1 SGHTA and CDR2 FQGTGA come from the germline V gene. CDR3 loop: CASSFGGQSPSSNEQFF. The CDR3 bases are TGTGCCAGCAGCTTCGGCGGCCAATCACCCTCCTCCAATGAGCAGTTCTTC.

The chain is built from TRBV7-2 and TRBJ1-2; D not certain. Germline V CDR1 and CDR2: SGHTA, FQGNSA. V was pared by 2 bases and J by 5 bases, with 9 bases between. The CDR3 length is 13 residues. CDR3 nucleotides: TGTGCCAGCAGCTTAAAGTCCGGGTATGGCTACACCTTC. It encodes CASSLKSGYGYTF.

The chain has TRBV7-2 and TRBJ2-7; 8 nucleotides agree with TRBD1. CDR1 and CDR2 (germline): SGHTA, FQGNSA. The CDR3 sequence is 15 residues long. Germline trimming cut 4 bases from V and 2 bases from J; bases unmatched to any gene: 7. The CDR3 bases are TGTGCCAGCAGCTCTCCTCGGACAGGGACCTACGAGCAGTACTTC. Translation gives CASSSPRTGTYEQYF. The full variable domain, with the rest looked up from reference TRBV7-2 and TRBJ2-7, is GAGVSQSPSNKVTEKGKDVELRCDPISGHTALYWYRQSLGQGLEFLIYFQGNSAPDKSGLPSDRFSAERTGGSVSTLTIQRTQQEDSAVYLCASSSPRTGTYEQYFGPGTRLTVT.

Regarding this clone: The sample has other DNA sequences that encode this CDR3 too. This chain connects TRBV12-5 to TRBJ1-5, with D unresolved. V was pared by 7 bases and J by 2 bases, with 9 bases between. Germline lookup yields CDR1 LGHNT and CDR2 FRNRAP. CDR3 length: 13 amino acids. The CDR3 coding sequence is TGTGCTAGTGCTTATGGTGGCAATCAGCCCCAGCATTTT. Residues: CASAYGGNQPQHF.

This chain links TRBV2 with TRBJ2-1; D is unresolved. Between the trimmed V and J ends, which lost 6 bases and 3 bases, there was a span of 15 bases. This CDR3 region has 15 residues. Germline loops: CDR1 SNHLY, CDR2 FYNNEI. CDR3 coding DNA: TGTGCCAGCAGCCCAACCCCCTCCCGCTACAATGAGCAGTTCTTC. This sequence encodes CASSPTPSRYNEQFF. Combining the CDR3 with reference TRBV2 and TRBJ2-1 gives the whole variable domain EPEVTQTPSHQVTQMGQEVILRCVPISNHLYFYWYRQILGQKVEFLVSFYNNEISEKSEIFDDQFSVERPDGSNFTLKIRSTKLEDSAMYFCASSPTPSRYNEQFFGPGTRLTVL.

This CDR3 is CASSLGYWATDTQYF. The CDR3 coding sequence is TGTGCCAGCAGTTTAGGGTATTGGGCCACAGATACGCAGTATTTT. This rearrangement joins TRBV27 to TRBJ2-3; unclear D gene. The CDR3 runs to 15 residues. The V end was cut by 2 bases, the J end by 2 bases, with 11 bases between. Germline CDR1 is MNHEY and CDR2 is SMNVEV (reference sequence).

This chain uses TRBV7-9 with TRBJ1-2, with no clear D. The CDR3 length is 13 residues. The ends were cut back, 5 bases at V and 5 bases at J, with 12 bases in the middle. Germline assignment: CDR1 SEHNR and CDR2 FQNEAQ (reference sequence). The CDR3 DNA is TGTGCCAGCAGCCCTCGGACGGAATATGGCTACACCTTC. Translating gives CASSPRTEYGYTF.

The table lists this clone with a count of one. V gene TRBV28 combines with J gene TRBJ2-7; D gene uncertain. V was pared by 3 bases and J by 4 bases, with 16 bases between. Germline CDR1 is MDHEN and CDR2 is SYDVKM. CDR3 length equals 15 residues. CDR3 coding DNA: TGTGCCAGCAGTTTGGCATCGGAAGGACCTTACGAGCAGTACTTC. Translation gives CASSLASEGPYEQYF. The full variable domain, completed using reference TRBV28 and TRBJ2-7, is DVKVTQSSRYLVKRTGEKVFLECVQDMDHENMFWYRQDPGLGLRLIYFSYDVKMKEKGDIPEGYSVSREKKERFSLILESASTNQTSMYLCASSLASEGPYEQYFGPGTRLTVT.

The chain links TRBV7-2 to TRBJ2-1; TRBD2 matches at 11 bases. Germline V lookup: CDR1 SGHTA, CDR2 FQGNSA. V shed 3 bases, J shed 3 bases, and the junction held 4 bases outside the gene matches. This CDR3 contains 16 residues. CDR3 residues: CASSFLAGGVYNEQFF. The CDR3 bases are TGTGCCAGCAGCTTTCTAGCGGGAGGCGTCTACAATGAGCAGTTCTTC.

The CDR3, as DNA: TGTGCCAGCAGCTTAGGGACTAGCGGCGCCCACCCGCAGTTCTTC. Encoded protein: CASSLGTSGAHPQFF. The chain links TRBV7-9 to TRBJ2-1; 10 nucleotides line up with TRBD2. J gave up 12 bases and V 1 base, and 9 bases lay outside the gene matches. Germline V gene sequence: CDR1 SEHNR, CDR2 FQNEAQ (reference sequence). The CDR3 runs to 15 residues.